The rows below give T cell receptor beta chains drawn from one sample of a study of shared clonotypes between healthy human individuals. The data were produced by immunoSEQ multiplex PCR, yet TCRdb's version contains in-frame clones alone and is incomplete. Among about 490,000 clones listed, about 80% were seen once. Material: PBMCs. These receptors all stem from a woman in her thirties or forties in good health. Some clones in this sample may be carry-over from other donors' samples. Each CDR3 is given with its conserved first and last residue. Fields, in order: J gene, D gene, clone size, V gene, CDR3 length, CDR3 DNA, CDR3 protein. The D gene is left open where the match is weak. Only some rows state a clone size, as once, few, many or a class for expanded clones.

TRBJ1-2 NA NA TRBV6-1 16 TGTGCCAGCAGTGAGGCTTGGGCGGTGGCTAACTATGGCTACACCTTC CASSEAWAVANYGYTF
TRBJ2-1 TRBD2 few TRBV5-4 16 TGTGCCAGCAGGCCTGCGGGAGTGCCTGCAAGCCATGAGCAGTTCTTC CASRPAGVPASHEQFF
TRBJ1-5 NA NA TRBV28 14 TGTGCCAGCAGTCTTCCGTATAGCAATCAGCCCCAGCATTTT CASSLPYSNQPQHF
TRBJ1-2 NA NA TRBV11-1 13 TGTGCCAGCAGATCGACAGGCCACTATGGCTACACCTTC CASRSTGHYGYTF
TRBJ2-6 NA few TRBV28 14 TGTGCCAGCACCGAAAGCTCTGGGGCCAACGTCCTGACTTTC CASTESSGANVLTF
TRBJ2-1 TRBD2 NA TRBV23-1 16 TGCGCCAGCAGTCAAACGACTAGCGGGAGGGCTAATGAGCAGTTCTTC CASSQTTSGRANEQFF
TRBJ2-5 NA NA TRBV18 13 TGTGCCAGCTCACCCCCGACGAGGGAGACCCAGTACTTC CASSPPTRETQYF
TRBJ2-3 TRBD2 NA TRBV13 15 TGTGCCAGCAGAATAGCGGGGCGAAGCACAGATACGCAGTATTTT CASRIAGRSTDTQYF
TRBJ1-5 NA NA TRBV4-1 15 TGCGCCAGCAGCCAAGACGGCGGACCGAATCAGCCCCAGCATTTT CASSQDGGPNQPQHF
TRBJ2-7 TRBD2 NA TRBV10-3 13 TGTGCCATCAGTGATGGGACTACTTACGAGCAGTACTTC CAISDGTTYEQYF
TRBJ2-2 TRBD2 NA TRBV9 18 TGTGCCAGCAGCGACCGAAGAGGGACTAGCGGGAACACCGGGGAGCTGTTTTTT CASSDRRGTSGNTGELFF
TRBJ2-2 TRBD2 NA TRBV5-4 17 TGTGCCAGCAGCTTGGCAGGACGGGGGGCGAACACCGGGGAGCTGTTTTTT CASSLAGRGANTGELFF
TRBJ1-5 NA NA TRBV27 14 TGTGCCAGCAGTAATCGACCGGGTAATCAGCCCCAGCATTTT CASSNRPGNQPQHF
TRBJ2-7 NA NA TRBV6-1 14 TGTGCCACCAAGACACCAATTGGCTCCTACGAGCAGTACTTC CATKTPIGSYEQYF
TRBJ1-4 NA NA TRBV19 12 TGTGCCAGTAGTATAGGACGGGCTAGACTGTTTTTT CASSIGRARLFF
TRBJ2-2 NA NA TRBV6-6 14 TGTGCCAGCAGATCCGGGACTAACACCGGGGAGCTGTTTTTT CASRSGTNTGELFF
TRBJ1-1 NA many TRBV21-1 16 TGTGCCAGCAGCAAAGAGGGCAGAGAGGGGAACACTGAAGCTTTCTTT CASSKEGREGNTEAFF
TRBJ1-4 TRBD1 few TRBV7-9 16 TGTGCCAGCAGCTTTAGGACAGGGGGAGCTAATGAAAAACTGTTTTTT CASSFRTGGANEKLFF
TRBJ2-1 NA once TRBV9 16 TGTGCCAGCAGCGTAGGGAGGCCGGGACTCTACAATGAGCAGTTCTTC CASSVGRPGLYNEQFF
TRBJ1-3 TRBD1 NA TRBV15 18 TGTGCCACCAGCAGAGTCCGAGCAGGGGGGCTCCCTGGAAACACCATATATTTT CATSRVRAGGLPGNTIYF
TRBJ2-7 TRBD1 NA TRBV4-1 14 TGCGCCAGCAGCCCCCGGGACAGAGCCTACGAGCAGTACTTC CASSPRDRAYEQYF
TRBJ2-7 NA NA TRBV5-1 15 TGCGCCAGCAGCTCGGCGACCGCCGGCTCCTACGAGCAGTACTTC CASSSATAGSYEQYF
TRBJ2-4 NA few TRBV12-5 12 TGTGCTAGTGGTTTGGTACTAAAGGAACAGTACTTC CASGLVLKEQYF
TRBJ1-1 NA NA TRBV5-5 14 TGTGCCAGCAGCTTCAGTCCGAAGAACACTGAAGCTTTCTTT CASSFSPKNTEAFF
TRBJ1-2 TRBD1 few TRBV13 16 TGTGCCAGCAGCTCGGGAACAGGGGTGGGTAACTATGGCTACACCTTC CASSSGTGVGNYGYTF
TRBJ1-1 NA NA TRBV5-4 15 TGTGCCAGCAGCTCTCGACAGGCCCCGAACACTGAAGCTTTCTTT CASSSRQAPNTEAFF
TRBJ2-1 NA few TRBV30 11 TGTGCCTGGACCTTAGGGAATGAGCAGTTCTTC CAWTLGNEQFF
TRBJ2-1 NA NA TRBV28 17 TGTGCCAGCACCCGTCCGCTAGCGAACAACCCCTACAATGAGCAGTTCTTC CASTRPLANNPYNEQFF
TRBJ2-3 TRBD2 NA TRBV5-1 19 TGCGCCAGCAGCCAGGCCGGGACTAGACGATCTCTTAGCACAGATACGCAGTATTTT CASSQAGTRRSLSTDTQYF
TRBJ2-1 TRBD2 NA TRBV28 14 TGTGCCAGCAGAGATAGCGGGAGGGCCAGTGAGCAGTTCTTC CASRDSGRASEQFF
TRBJ2-2 NA NA TRBV28 16 TGTGCCAGCCAAGGCGGAGGCCCAGATTCCCCCGGGGAGCTGTTTTTT CASQGGGPDSPGELFF
TRBJ1-5 NA NA TRBV6-1 14 TGTGCCAGCGGAGGACGGGATAGCAATCAGCCCCAGCATTTT CASGGRDSNQPQHF
TRBJ2-7 TRBD2 NA TRBV10-3 14 TGTGCCACCCGTGTAGCGGGAGATGGCGACGAGCAGTACTTC CATRVAGDGDEQYF
TRBJ1-4 NA NA TRBV29-1 14 TGCAGCGTTATAGGGGATACAACTAATGAAAAACTGTTTTTT CSVIGDTTNEKLFF
TRBJ1-5 NA NA TRBV28 16 TGTGCCAGCAGCCCCGGGGGGGGCTATCGCAATCAGCCCCAGCATTTT CASSPGGGYRNQPQHF
TRBJ2-1 NA NA TRBV7-6 16 TGTGCCAGCAGCTTATTAGAACGGGAGCTCTACAATGAGCAGTTCTTC CASSLLERELYNEQFF
TRBJ2-2 TRBD2 NA TRBV13 18 TGTGCCAGCAGCCGAAAGGGACTAGCGGGAGTGCGAACCGGGGAGCTGTTTTTT CASSRKGLAGVRTGELFF
TRBJ1-1 NA NA TRBV5-4 13 TGTGCCAGCAGCTTGGTTGGGATCCCTGAAGCTTTCTTT CASSLVGIPEAFF
TRBJ1-1 NA NA TRBV13 12 TGTGCCAGCAGTAACCCGAACACTGAAGCTTTCTTT CASSNPNTEAFF
TRBJ2-3 TRBD2 NA TRBV18 20 TGTGCCAGCTCACCCAGATTGCTAGCGGGAGGCCACCAAGGCACAGATACGCAGTATTTT CASSPRLLAGGHQGTDTQYF
TRBJ2-7 NA NA TRBV5-1 12 TGCGCCACCCGGGACACCAACTACGAGCAGTACTTC CATRDTNYEQYF
TRBJ2-7 TRBD2 NA TRBV10-1 15 TGCGCCAGCAGTTTGGACGCCGGGAGGGCGGGCGAGCAGTACTTC CASSLDAGRAGEQYF
TRBJ2-1 TRBD2 NA TRBV18 15 TGTGCCAGCTCACCAGCGGGAGGATCCTACAATGAGCAGTTCTTC CASSPAGGSYNEQFF
TRBJ2-1 NA once TRBV7-2 15 TGTGCCAGCAGCTTAGCCCGGCAGAGGGGCAATGAGCAGTTCTTC CASSLARQRGNEQFF
TRBJ1-6 NA once TRBV30 15 TGTGCCTGGAGAAGGACGGGCTCAAATAATTCACCCCTCCACTTT CAWRRTGSNNSPLHF
TRBJ2-5 NA few TRBV18 16 TGTGCCAGCTCCCATATAAATAATAACCGGGACACCGCTCAGTACTTC CASSHINNNRDTAQYF
TRBJ2-3 TRBD2 NA TRBV11-3 14 TGTGCCAGCAGCCCTGGACTAGTCACAGATACGCAGTATTTT CASSPGLVTDTQYF
TRBJ1-5 NA NA TRBV15 15 TGTGCCACCAGCAGAGATTCGGCAGGGGCTCAGCCCCAGCATTTT CATSRDSAGAQPQHF
TRBJ2-1 TRBD2 NA TRBV5-4 17 TGTGCCAGCAGCTTGGCCGGGACTAGCCTACTCTACAATGAGCAGTTCTTC CASSLAGTSLLYNEQFF
TRBJ1-1 NA NA TRBV18 14 TGTGCCAGCTCACCCAGGGCAATGAACACTGAAGCTTTCTTT CASSPRAMNTEAFF
TRBJ1-1 NA NA TRBV27 14 TGTGCCAGCAGTTCCCAGGGGTCGGACACTGAAGCTTTCTTT CASSSQGSDTEAFF
TRBJ2-2 NA NA TRBV5-1 14 TGCGCCAGCAGCTTGACTACGAGCACCGGGGAGCTGTTTTTT CASSLTTSTGELFF
TRBJ2-3 TRBD2 NA TRBV19 20 TGTGCCAGTAGTAGGGGGCCGGGACTAGCGGGAGGACTATACACAGATACGCAGTATTTT CASSRGPGLAGGLYTDTQYF
TRBJ1-4 NA NA TRBV28 12 TGTGCCAGCAGTTCCTTTAATGAAAAACTGTTTTTT CASSSFNEKLFF
TRBJ2-5 TRBD2 many TRBV7-2 17 TGTGCCAGCAGCTTGGGACTAGCGGGAGTTTTATCGGAGACCCAGTACTTC CASSLGLAGVLSETQYF
TRBJ2-3 NA NA TRBV7-8 11 TGTGCCAGCAGCTTACACGATACGCAGTATTTT CASSLHDTQYF
TRBJ1-2 NA NA TRBV12-5 14 TGTGCTAGTGGATATGAACGGGGTACCTATGGCTACACCTTC CASGYERGTYGYTF
TRBJ1-1 NA NA TRBV7-2 13 TGTGCCAGCAGCACTGCCCCCGGACGCACAGCTTTCTTT CASSTAPGRTAFF